One and the same sample provided the 22 T cell receptor beta chains below, sequenced in a study of patients with pleural tuberculosis (dated by TCRdb to between 2014 and 2016). The data were produced on an Illumina Genome Analyzer IIx. TCRdb trimmed the raw reads at Q25, called clones with MiXCR and kept productive beta chains. Entries that share a CDR3 protein sequence are merged under the most common genes and DNA. This sample has some 29,000 distinct CDR3 sequences in its table, and approximately 20% of those were observed once. The ten most abundant clones make up roughly 3.6% of the sample. The sample consisted of peripheral blood. These receptor sequences come from a human donor with pleural tuberculosis.

This clonotype was seen repeatedly, ten times or more. V usage is TRBV7-9 and J usage is TRBJ2-3, with TRBD1 matching 8 bases. Per the germline V gene, CDR1 is SEHNR and CDR2 is FQNEAQ (reference sequence). This CDR3 spans 15 amino acids. V trimming: 6 bases; J trimming: 0 bases; junction bases outside the gene matches: 5. CDR3: CASSPWDRSTDTQYF. In DNA, the CDR3 is TGTGCCAGCAGTCCCTGGGACAGGAGCACAGATACGCAGTATTTT.

This clonotype was counted a few times. The gene calls are TRBV7-9 and TRBJ2-6, with D tentatively TRBD1 or TRBD2 (5 bases each). V was trimmed by 4 bases and J by 4 bases, leaving 11 bases between them. CDR3 size: 15 residues. CDR1 SEHNR and CDR2 FQNEAQ come from the germline V gene (reference sequence). The CDR3, as DNA: TGTGCCAGCAGCTCAATCGGGGCCGGGGCCAACGTCCTGACTTTC. Translated, it gives CASSSIGAGANVLTF.

J is TRBJ2-1 and V is TRBV5-5, with 7 nucleotides matching TRBD2. CDR3 length: 14 amino acids. Germline V lookup: CDR1 SGHKS, CDR2 YYEKEE (reference sequence). V was clipped by 7 bases and J by 8 bases; unmatched bases: 12. Written as DNA, the CDR3 is TGTGCCAGCGGCGGGAGTGTTTATCAGGATGAGCAGTTCTTC. Translation gives CASGGSVYQDEQFF.

This clonotype showed up many times. This chain joins TRBV5-1 and TRBJ2-5, with D unresolved. The CDR3 covers 11 residues. Per germline, CDR1 SGHRS and CDR2 YFSETQ. V lost 4 bases, J lost 3 bases, and 4 bases lay in between. CDR3 loop: CASSGEETQYF. The CDR3 DNA reads TGCGCCAGCAGCGGGGAAGAGACCCAGTACTTC.

This clonotype showed up many times. This sequence joins TRBV10-3 and TRBJ2-3, with D possibly matching TRBD2 (6 bases). Trimming stripped 6 bases from V and 6 bases from J, with 13 bases between. Per the germline V gene, CDR1 is ENHRY and CDR2 is SYGVKD. The CDR3 runs 13 residues. The CDR3 reads CAIRKEAGDTQYF. In nucleotides, the CDR3 is TGTGCCATCAGGAAGGAAGCGGGCGATACGCAGTATTTT.

Details on this clonotype: This may arise from a read error, as a much more abundant clone is one base away. Since the CDR3 does not end with the conserved phenylalanine or tryptophan, this likely comes from a read error. The chain employs TRBV29-1 and TRBJ2-7, with D maybe TRBD2 (6 bases). The V end was cut by 7 bases, the J end by 1 base, with 17 bases between. Germline assignment: CDR1 SQVTM and CDR2 ANQGSEA. This CDR3 spans 14 amino acids. CDR3 nucleotides: TGCAGCGCATTACCCCGGGGGACGTCCTACGAGCAGTACCTC. The encoded protein is CSALPRGTSYEQYL.

This clonotype was picked up many times. The CDR3 DNA sequence: TGTGCCAGTAGTATTCAGGGGGCCGGTCAGCCCCAGCATTTT. Translating it yields CASSIQGAGQPQHF. This chain links TRBV19 with TRBJ1-5; 8 bases fit TRBD1. The CDR3 spans 14 residues. The junction had 4 bases not matched to a gene; V was cut back by 3 bases and J by 6 bases. Germline V gene sequence: CDR1 LNHDA, CDR2 SQIVND (reference sequence).

This clonotype was detected many times. The chain links TRBV5-4 to TRBJ1-3; D might be TRBD1 (6 bases). Germline CDR1 reads SGHNT; CDR2 reads YYREEE (reference sequence). V was shortened by 3 bases and J by 3 bases, with 13 bases between the two germline ends. The CDR3 spans 15 residues. The CDR3: CASSWAGAGGNTIYF. The CDR3, as DNA: TGTGCCAGCAGCTGGGCGGGGGCCGGTGGAAACACCATATATTTT. Drawing the rest from reference TRBV5-4 and TRBJ1-3, the complete variable domain is ETGVTQSPTHLIKTRGQQVTLRCSSQSGHNTVSWYQQALGQGPQFIFQYYREEENGRGNFPPRFSGLQFPNYSSELNVNALELDDSALYLCASSWAGAGGNTIYFGEGSWLTVV.

In its sample, this clonotype was seen many times. J is TRBJ1-1 and V is TRBV5-1; D not resolved. V gave up 0 bases and J gave up 6 bases, with 15 bases separating them. This CDR3 has 15 residues. Germline CDR1 SGHRS, CDR2 YFSETQ. CDR3: CASSLGDTSIPEAFF. The CDR3 DNA is TGCGCCAGCAGCTTGGGAGACACAAGTATCCCTGAAGCTTTCTTT.

This clonotype has a count of ten or more. V is TRBV15 and J is TRBJ2-3, with TRBD2 identical over 7 bases. Unmatched junction bases numbered 2, after V lost 1 base and J lost 4 bases. CDR3 length: 14 residues. Germline CDR1 reads LNHNV; CDR2 reads YYDKDF (reference sequence). CDR3 in amino acids: CATSRGGGADTQYF. As DNA, the CDR3 is TGTGCCACCAGCAGAGGGGGGGGAGCAGATACGCAGTATTTT.

This clonotype was detected many times. V and J are TRBV29-1 and TRBJ2-4; D is perhaps TRBD1 (7 bases). This CDR3 comprises 15 residues. V gave up 0 bases and J gave up 8 bases, with 17 bases separating them. Germline CDR1 is SQVTM and CDR2 is ANQGSEA. CDR3: CSVEDITGERDIQYF. CDR3 coding DNA: TGCAGCGTTGAAGACATAACAGGGGAGCGGGACATTCAGTACTTC.

There are many counts of this clonotype. The chain carries TRBV11-2 and TRBJ2-7; a possible D gene is TRBD2 (5 bases). Germline CDR1 reads SGHAT; CDR2 reads FQNNGV. The CDR3 is 15 residues long. Trimming left V 2 bases short and J 6 bases short, with 17 bases between. CDR3 region: CASSLYGFEGGEQYF. DNA for the CDR3: TGTGCCAGCAGCTTATATGGGTTCGAGGGTGGCGAGCAGTACTTC.

By sample fraction, this clonotype is medium-sized. The chain combines TRBV27 with TRBJ1-1; D call uncertain. With 6 bases removed from V and 4 bases from J, the gap between germline ends came to 18 bases. The CDR3 contains 15 residues. Germline-derived CDR1 and CDR2 are MNHEY and SMNVEV (reference sequence). CDR3 coding DNA: TGTGCCAGCAGCACCGACGGGGTTCTGAGCACTGAAGCTTTCTTT. Amino acid sequence: CASSTDGVLSTEAFF.

The sample holds many counts of this clonotype. The chain employs TRBV13 and TRBJ1-1; D gene ambiguous. The CDR3 covers 13 residues. Deletions cut 0 bases from V and 4 bases from J, with 6 bases between. CDR1 and CDR2 from the germline V gene are PRHDT and FYEKMQ (reference sequence). In DNA form, the CDR3 reads TGTGCCAGCAGCTTAGGGGGTGGCACTGAAGCTTTCTTT. Translation: CASSLGGGTEAFF.

Turning to this clonotype: A much larger clone lies one base from this, so it may be a read error. V is TRBV10-3 and J is TRBJ2-4, with 9 bases identical to TRBD1. The V and J ends lost 10 bases and 1 base, in that order; junction bases with no gene match: 8. Germline CDR1 ENHRY, CDR2 SYGVKD. The CDR3 runs 15 residues. The CDR3 region is CASQQGAGAKNIQYF. In nucleotides, the CDR3 is TGTGCCAGCCAACAGGGGGCTGGGGCCAAAAACATTCAGTACTTC.

On this clonotype itself: Germline and junction disagree at one end, which may indicate a read error. This chain links TRBV20-1 with TRBJ2-7; D could derive from TRBD1 or TRBD2 (5 bases each). CDR3 length: 13 amino acids. Germline CDR1 is DFQATT and CDR2 is SNEGSKA (reference sequence). The CDR3 sequence is CSALGPPLYEQHF. The CDR3 DNA is TGCAGTGCTCTGGGACCGCCCTTGTATGAGCAGCACTTC.

This clonotype appeared many times. Written as DNA, the CDR3 is TGTGCCAGCAGGGGGACAGCTATTAATGAAAAACTGTTTTTT. Protein product: CASRGTAINEKLFF. This chain connects TRBV6-1 to TRBJ1-4, with 7 bases fitting TRBD1. The CDR3 loop spans 14 amino acids. J was trimmed by 4 bases and V by 6 bases; bases with no gene match: 5. Germline values: CDR1 MNHNS, CDR2 SASEGT.

This clonotype was observed at least ten times. The rearrangement uses TRBV6-6 and TRBJ2-1; 8 nucleotides agree with TRBD1. The germline V gene has CDR1 MNHNY and CDR2 SVGAGI (reference sequence). The CDR3 covers 14 residues. V gave up 6 bases and J gave up 9 bases; unmatched junction bases: 10. The CDR3 region has the DNA TGTGCCAGCAGGCCCGGACAGGGAGCGGTTGAGCAGTTCTTC. Protein sequence: CASRPGQGAVEQFF.

This clonotype was seen many times. This chain links TRBV28 with TRBJ2-7; TRBD1 aligns across 7 bases. Trimming took 4 bases from V and 3 from J; bases not matched to a gene: 6. CDR3 length: 14 amino acids. Germline CDR1 and CDR2: MDHEN and SYDVKM. CDR3 loop: CASSYAGTDYEQYF. The CDR3 region has the DNA TGTGCCAGCAGTTATGCCGGGACAGACTACGAGCAGTACTTC.

This clonotype rates as medium-sized (0.01 to 0.1%). This chain links TRBV28 with TRBJ2-1; 7 bases map to TRBD2. This CDR3 spans 12 amino acids. Germline trimming cut 2 bases from V and 9 bases from J; bases unmatched to any gene: 1. The V gene's germline CDR1 is MDHEN and CDR2 SYDVKM. The CDR3 nucleotides are TGTGCCAGCAGTTTAGGGGGGGTTGAGCAGTTCTTC. Translated: CASSLGGVEQFF.

Regarding this clonotype: A much larger clone lies one base from this, so it may be a read error. The CDR3 does not close with the conserved phenylalanine or tryptophan, likely indicating a read error. V is TRBV11-2 and J is TRBJ2-3; D is uncertain. Trimming pared 0 bases from V and 6 bases from J, leaving 13 bases between. CDR3 length: 15 residues. Germline V lookup: CDR1 SGHAT, CDR2 FQNNGV. The DNA for the CDR3 is TGTGCCAGCAGCTTAGAAGTGATAGGGAAGGATACGCAGTATTCT. It encodes CASSLEVIGKDTQYS.

The table lists this clonotype with many counts. This sequence joins TRBV5-1 and TRBJ1-2; no firm D call. In germline, CDR1 is SGHRS, CDR2 YFSETQ. The CDR3 sequence is 15 residues long. V shed 4 bases and J shed 2 bases, with 15 bases lying between them. CDR3 bases: TGCGCCAGCAGCCCTATCACCTCAAGAAACTATGGCTACACCTTC. Protein sequence: CASSPITSRNYGYTF.